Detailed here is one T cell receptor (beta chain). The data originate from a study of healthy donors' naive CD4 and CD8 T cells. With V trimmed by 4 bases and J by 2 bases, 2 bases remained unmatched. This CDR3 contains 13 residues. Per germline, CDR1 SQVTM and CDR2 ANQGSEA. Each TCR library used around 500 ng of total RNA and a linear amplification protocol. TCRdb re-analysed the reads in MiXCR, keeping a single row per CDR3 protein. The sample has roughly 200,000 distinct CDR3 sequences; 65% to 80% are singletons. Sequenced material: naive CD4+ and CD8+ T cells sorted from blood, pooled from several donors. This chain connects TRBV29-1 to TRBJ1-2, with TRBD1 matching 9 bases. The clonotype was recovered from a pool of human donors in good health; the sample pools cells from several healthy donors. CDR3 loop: CSVVGQGNYGYTF. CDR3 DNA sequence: TGCAGCGTTGTGGGACAGGGAAACTATGGCTACACCTTC.